These 19 T cell receptor beta chains originate from one sample sequenced in a study of OX40 agonist ivuxolimab in advanced cancers. Produced via immunoSEQ multiplex PCR; TCRdb's table is partial and in-frame only. The table has about 110,000 clones, around 93% seen once. The source was CD4+ or CD8+ T cells sorted from blood, collected in a trial of the OX40 agonist ivuxolimab. These receptors originate from an adult with an advanced solid tumor such as melanoma, head and neck, liver or kidney cancer.

The V call is TRBV7-8, the J call TRBJ2-5; D not certain. Trimming stripped 0 bases from V and 4 bases from J, with 3 bases between. Germline V gene data show CDR1 as SGHVS and CDR2 as FQNEAQ. The CDR3 spans 12 residues. DNA for the CDR3: TGTGCCAGCAGCTTAGCGGGAGAGACCCAGTACTTC. Its protein is CASSLAGETQYF.

The genes are TRBV2 and TRBJ2-2; 11 nucleotides match TRBD2. The CDR3 extends over 16 amino acids. Germline V lookup: CDR1 SNHLY, CDR2 FYNNEI. V was pared by 4 bases and J by 5 bases, with 6 bases of the junction left unmatched. The CDR3 reads CASSVKLAGGTGELFF. The DNA of the CDR3 is TGTGCCAGCAGTGTTAAATTAGCGGGAGGGACCGGGGAGCTGTTTTTT.

V usage is TRBV6-6 and J usage is TRBJ1-1; 8 positions agree with TRBD1. The V segment lost 6 bases and the J segment 5 bases; nucleotides outside the gene matches: 8. The CDR3 sequence is 14 residues long. Germline CDR1 MNHNY, CDR2 SVGAGI (reference sequence). The CDR3 sequence: CASSQQGGQTEAFF. Written as DNA, the CDR3 is TGTGCCAGCAGCCAACAGGGGGGGCAAACTGAAGCTTTCTTT.

The chain has TRBV5-6 and TRBJ1-2; D is perhaps TRBD1 (6 bases). The V end lost 1 base, the J end lost 7 bases, and 14 bases lay between the germline ends. This CDR3 region has 14 residues. The V gene's germline CDR1 is SGHDT and CDR2 YYEEEE. The DNA of the CDR3 is TGTGCCAGCAGCTTGTTTGGGGGGGCGCGTGGCTACACCTTC. As protein: CASSLFGGARGYTF.

The chain uses TRBV10-3 and TRBJ1-5; a possible D gene is TRBD1 (6 bases). V was clipped by 10 bases and J by 4 bases, with 11 bases between them. Germline loops: CDR1 ENHRY, CDR2 SYGVKD. The CDR3 contains 12 residues. For the CDR3, the DNA is TGTGCCACTCAGGGGCCGAATCAGCCCCAGCATTTT. This gives the protein CATQGPNQPQHF.

This chain joins TRBV1 and TRBJ2-3; the D call TRBD2 from the table was never checked on the DNA. TRBV1 is termed a pseudogene. The CDR3 totals 18 residues. The CDR3 DNA follows: TGCACCAGCACCCGAACCGGGACTAGCGGGAGACGAGCTGGTACGCAGTATTTT. Translating it yields CTSTRTGTSGRRAGTQYF.

CDR3 coding DNA: TGTGCCAGCAGCTTAGGGACTAGCGGGGGGGATACGCAGTATTTT. This sequence encodes CASSLGTSGGDTQYF. V usage is TRBV7-9 and J usage is TRBJ2-3; 14 bases are a match to TRBD2. This CDR3 is built from 15 residues. Per germline, CDR1 SEHNR and CDR2 FQNEAQ (reference sequence). The ends lost 1 base at V and 6 bases at J; junction bases unmatched: 0. Complete variable domain (other parts from reference TRBV7-9 and TRBJ2-3): DTGVSQNPRHKITKRGQNVTFRCDPISEHNRLYWYRQTLGQGPEFLTYFQNEAQLEKSRLLSDRFSAERPKGSFSTLEIQRTEQGDSAMYLCASSLGTSGGDTQYFGPGTRLTVL.

The J gene is TRBJ1-1, the V gene TRBV18, with 8 bases fitting TRBD1. The V gene's germline CDR1 is KGHSH and CDR2 LQKENI. The CDR3 extends over 15 amino acids. Unmatched junction bases numbered 3, after V lost 3 bases and J lost 0 bases. In DNA form, the CDR3 reads TGTGCCAGCTCACCGCACAGGGGGGTGAACACTGAAGCTTTCTTT. This codes for CASSPHRGVNTEAFF.

In the case of this clone: The same CDR3 can be traced to other DNA sequences in this sample. V is TRBV7-9 and J is TRBJ1-3; 8 bases match TRBD1. Germline trimming cut 4 bases from V and 3 bases from J; bases unmatched to any gene: 2. Germline V gives CDR1 SEHNR, CDR2 FQNEAQ (reference sequence). The CDR3 length is 14 residues. CDR3 protein: CASSSGTGGNTIYF. The CDR3 DNA reads as TGTGCCAGCAGCTCCGGGACAGGTGGAAACACCATATATTTT.

The J gene is TRBJ1-4, the V gene TRBV19, with 7 bases matching TRBD1. CDR1 and CDR2 (germline): LNHDA, SQIVND (reference sequence). CDR3 length equals 15 residues. Trimming took 4 bases from V and 3 from J; bases not matched to a gene: 5. The DNA for the CDR3 is TGTGCCAGTAGTACAGGGGGACAGCCTAATGAAAAACTGTTTTTT. Translating gives CASSTGGQPNEKLFF.

V is TRBV5-1 and J is TRBJ2-5, with 10 bases matching TRBD2. The junction had 6 bases not matched to a gene; V was cut back by 4 bases and J by 3 bases. This CDR3 comprises 15 residues. CDR1 is SGHRS, CDR2 YFSETQ, per germline. This chain's CDR3 is CASSPPSGGEETQYF. In nucleotides, the CDR3 is TGCGCCAGCAGCCCGCCTAGCGGGGGCGAAGAGACCCAGTACTTC.

This chain connects TRBV2 to TRBJ2-3, with 7 bases matching TRBD2. Per germline, CDR1 SNHLY and CDR2 FYNNEI. The CDR3 sequence is 16 residues long. Losses at the gene ends were 3 bases for V and 1 base for J; bases not matched to a gene: 7. The CDR3 nucleotides are TGTGCCAGCAGTGATAGAACGGGAGGAGGCACAGATACGCAGTATTTT. It translates to CASSDRTGGGTDTQYF. Using reference TRBV2 and TRBJ2-3 for the parts outside the CDR3, the full variable domain is EPEVTQTPSHQVTQMGQEVILRCVPISNHLYFYWYRQILGQKVEFLVSFYNNEISEKSEIFDDQFSVERPDGSNFTLKIRSTKLEDSAMYFCASSDRTGGGTDTQYFGPGTRLTVL.

The rearrangement joins TRBV7-9 to TRBJ1-1, with TRBD1 as a possible D gene (5 bases). This CDR3 has 14 residues. Germline lookup yields CDR1 SEHNR and CDR2 FQNEAQ (reference sequence). V was trimmed by 8 bases and J by 7 bases, leaving 20 bases between them. For the CDR3, the DNA is TGTGCCAGCCCCCACCCCGGGGGGGGTGATGAAGCTTTCTTT. This codes for CASPHPGGGDEAFF.

This clone was seen a few times. The chain uses TRBV19 and TRBJ1-5, with no clear D. Germline values: CDR1 LNHDA, CDR2 SQIVND (reference sequence). There are 13 residues in the CDR3. V lost 3 bases to trimming and J lost 2 bases, with 5 bases between them. CDR3 coding DNA: TGTGCCAGTAGTATTTCAGGCAATCAGCCCCAGCATTTT. Amino acids: CASSISGNQPQHF.

The J gene is TRBJ2-2, the V gene TRBV7-3, with D possibly TRBD2 on 5 matching bases. V lost 5 bases to trimming and J lost 5 bases, with 9 bases between them. The CDR3 spans 13 residues. In germline, CDR1 is SGHTA, CDR2 FQGTGA. Written as DNA, the CDR3 is TGTGCCAGCAGCCCGAGACTAACCGGGGAGCTGTTTTTT. It is translated as CASSPRLTGELFF.

J is TRBJ2-2 and V is TRBV10-3; TRBD2 might be the D (6 bases). The V and J ends lost 8 bases and 0 bases respectively, with 19 bases between them. The CDR3 has 17 residues. Germline CDR1 ENHRY, CDR2 SYGVKD. This CDR3 is CAIDAGGLPPNTGELFF. For the CDR3, the DNA is TGTGCCATCGACGCTGGAGGGTTGCCCCCGAACACCGGGGAGCTGTTTTTT.

The chain employs TRBV6-1 and TRBJ2-1, with TRBD1 matching 7 bases. After removal of 8 bases from V and 2 bases from J, the junction contained 9 bases not matched to a gene. The CDR3 is made up of 15 amino acids. The germline CDR1 and CDR2 sequences are MNHNS and SASEGT. Here the CDR3 reads CASAVQGPPYNEQFF. In DNA, the CDR3 is TGTGCCAGCGCGGTACAGGGGCCGCCCTACAATGAGCAGTTCTTC.

V usage is TRBV7-2 and J usage is TRBJ2-1; TRBD1 might be the D (5 bases). The CDR3 covers 15 residues. V was clipped by 1 base and J by 1 base, with 8 bases between them. Germline V gene data show CDR1 as SGHTA and CDR2 as FQGNSA. CDR3 loop: CASSLDRLSYNEQFF. In DNA, the CDR3 is TGTGCCAGCAGCTTAGACAGGCTATCCTACAATGAGCAGTTCTTC.

The chain is built from TRBV5-5 and TRBJ1-1; unclear D gene. In germline, CDR1 is SGHKS, CDR2 YYEKEE (reference sequence). This CDR3 comprises 13 residues. The V end was cut by 4 bases, the J end by 0 bases, with 7 bases between. The CDR3 protein is CASSGGLNTEAFF. For the CDR3, the DNA is TGTGCCAGCAGCGGAGGACTGAACACTGAAGCTTTCTTT.